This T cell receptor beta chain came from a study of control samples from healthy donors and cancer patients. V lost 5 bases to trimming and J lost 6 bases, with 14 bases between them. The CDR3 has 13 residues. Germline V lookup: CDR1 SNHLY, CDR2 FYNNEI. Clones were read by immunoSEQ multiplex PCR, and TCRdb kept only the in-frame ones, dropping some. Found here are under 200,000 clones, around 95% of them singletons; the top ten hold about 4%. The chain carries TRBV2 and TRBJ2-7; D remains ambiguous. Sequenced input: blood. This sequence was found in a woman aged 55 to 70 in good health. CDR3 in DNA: TGTGCCAGCAGTTCTACCCGACAATCCGAGCAGTACTTC. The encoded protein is CASSSTRQSEQYF.